This section outlines one TCR beta chain sequence together with its context. This clonotype appeared a few times. Its antigen is currently not known. Base quality data are lacking; no much larger clone is found one base away. Libraries were made using 5' RACE. Sequenced using an Illumina HiSeq 2000. Template switching introduced a universal primer binding site; the final cDNA contained a unique molecular identifier, enabling accurate counting of TCR cDNA molecules. First-strand cDNA for TCR alpha and beta chains was synthesized from specific primers in the conserved constant-segment region. To control for contamination, every cDNA library was double barcoded, receiving both a SMART-Mk sample barcode and Illumina barcodes. TruSeq adapter sequences and Illumina sample barcodes were added in two successive PCR steps. The TCR alpha and beta cDNA libraries were sequenced on the Illumina HiSeq platform using custom primers. The paper's processing steps were these. MiGEC processed the raw reads to extract unique molecular identifiers, while MiXCR was used to determine the CDR3 positions. For each individual, recombination models were inferred using an EM algorithm with the repgenHMM and IGoR tools. The tcR package in R was used for shared clonotype analysis, with sharing normalized by the product of cloneset sizes. To study raw recombination without the effects of thymic and clonal selection, out-of-frame nonproductive sequences were analyzed. TCRdb applied fastp at Q25 and MiXCR to the public reads, then kept only in-frame beta chains. Rows are combined by CDR3 protein, so each entry shows the most common genes and DNA. TCRdb, rather than the study authors, made the V and J calls. The sample has 500,000 to 600,000 distinct CDR3 sequences on record, roughly a fifth of them singletons. The top ten clones comprise about 0.91% of the sample.

Every donor was a healthy Caucasian. The twin cohort consisted of three pairs of female monozygotic twins, all aged about 18 to 30 years. Positive isolation kits from Invitrogen were used to isolate CD4+ and CD8+ T cell populations. This record comes from a study of identical twins (dated by TCRdb to 2016 to 2017). With regard to the full study: To test whether fetal clonotypes persist, the study used deep sequencing on TCR alpha and beta repertoires from monozygotic twins, unrelated adults of various ages, and cord blood. To rule out contamination, replicate twin experiments were performed at different times with different library preparation protocols.

General conclusions and limits of the study: Excess twin sharing in beta out-of-frame sequences was weaker because fewer shared sequences lowered the signal-to-noise ratio. Conclusions relied on cross-sectional statistical analysis, since the same donors could not be followed over many years. Compared with coincidental sharing between unrelated individuals, out-of-frame TCR alpha sequences shared between twins had an excess of sequences with low generation probability. Out-of-frame TCR alpha sharing in monozygotic twins was systematically underestimated by recombination models, whereas sharing between unrelated individuals was in agreement with the recombination models. Zero-insertion analyses could be partly confounded by invariant T cells such as MAIT and iNKT, though diverse VJ usage argued against such confounding for most clonotypes. Fewer insertions were carried by abundant cord blood beta clonotypes, a similar but weaker trend appeared in young adult naive repertoires, and no such trend appeared in memory repertoires.

The CDR3 numbers 16 residues from cysteine through phenylalanine. Of all the DNA, just the CDR3 is kept, 48 bases in frame from base 1. From a lookup of the germline V gene, CDR1 and CDR2 are SGHAT and FQNNGV. V is shortened by 0 bases, J by 7 bases, and the region joining them spans 15 bases. These data were also reused for a study on T cells expressing NK-cell markers. From the second report: Fewer than ten donors provided sorted CD3+CD56+NKG2C+, CD3+CD56+NKG2C- and CD3+CD56-NKG2C+ T-cell subsets, whose TCR beta-chain repertoires were profiled. Among the eight sequenced donors, seven were HCMV-seropositive and one was HCMV-seronegative. In several experiments an anti-gammadeltaTCR antibody was added to restrict sorting to alphabetaTCR-expressing T cells. For 6 or 7 donors, the dominant CD3+CD56+NKG2C+ clonotypes were among the top 10 CD8+ clonotypes and accounted for about 1.0-7.5% of CD8+ T cells. Those dominant clonotypes were again the most abundant among CD3+CD56-NKG2C+ cells in several donors, at about 25-60.1%. Whether the expanded NKG2C-expressing T cell clones were specific for HCMV antigens was left unclear. All eight donors whose samples were sequenced were randomly selected healthy volunteers, three of them men and five women. HCMV-specific IgG was detected in serum with a commercial ELISA kit to determine HCMV serostatus. MIGEC handled demultiplexing of the reads and grouping by UMI, while MiTCR was used to assemble and quantify clonotypes. To remove erroneous sequences, TCR cDNA sequences were retained only when supported by two or more reads. The tcR package was used for downstream repertoire analysis, and clonotypes were matched across fractions by CDR3 nucleotide sequence plus V segment. VDJmatch was used to annotate antigen specificity against VDJdb, with one amino acid substitution in CDR3 allowed.

This TCR came from a woman aged 18-29 years in good health. Recombination linked TRBV11-2 to TRBJ1-4, with no confident D gene call. Sequencing input: CD4+ T cells sorted from blood. The CDR3 protein is CASSLDLAGSGEKLFF. Here is the DNA: TGTGCCAGCAGCTTAGATTTGGCGGGGTCTGGTGAAAAACTGTTTTTT.